This T cell receptor beta chain derives from a study of regulatory T cells in long-lasting Graves disease. The CDR3 length is 15 residues. CDR1 is LNHNV and CDR2 is YYDKDF in the germline V gene (reference sequence). V was trimmed by 0 bases and J by 1 base, leaving 7 bases between them. Specified time point: newly diagnosed GD, antithyroid drugs for less than 3 months. Researchers made the TCR library from RNA that was extracted from PBMCs. Sequencing libraries for TCR beta were prepared with iRepertoire HTBI primers and Arm-PCR of CDR3 regions. TCRdb reprocessed the multiplex PCR reads via MiXCR and lists one record per CDR3 protein. The top ten clones hold roughly 40% of a sample with fewer than 400,000 distinct CDR3 sequences, 15% to 20% of them seen once.

The sample was peripheral blood mononuclear cells (PBMCs), taken at new diagnosis, from a patient treated with antithyroid drugs. The receptor was derived from a female donor with Graves disease. The chain is built from TRBV15 and TRBJ1-5; D is uncertain. The CDR3 protein is CATSRETLSNQPQHF. Written as DNA, the CDR3 is TGTGCCACCAGCAGAGAGACGTTGAGCAATCAGCCCCAGCATTTT.